This is a list of T cell receptor beta chains from one sample in a study of cytomegalovirus exposure and HLA in healthy donors. The table came from immunoSEQ multiplex PCR; TCRdb's copy has only in-frame clones and leaves some out. The table lists 110,000 to 150,000 clones, 60% to 80% of them singletons, with about 1.7% in the top ten. Sequenced sample: PBMCs. The origin of the receptors is a woman in her 30s in good health and CMV-seronegative. Both conserved end residues are part of each CDR3. D genes are given only for firm matches. Rows may omit the clone size; those that give it use once, few, many or a size class.

TRBJ2-7	-	17	TRBV21-1	once	CASSKVGGTGSSYEQYF	TGTGCCAGCAGCAAAGTAGGGGGGACAGGGTCCTCCTACGAGCAGTACTTC
TRBJ2-3	TRBD2	15	TRBV5-4	-	CASSLSGGGTDTQYF	TGTGCCAGCAGCCTTAGCGGGGGGGGCACAGATACGCAGTATTTT
TRBJ1-5	TRBD1	16	TRBV6-1	-	CASTESTGAINQPQHF	TGTGCCAGCACTGAATCGACAGGGGCGATAAATCAGCCCCAGCATTTT
TRBJ2-6	-	15	TRBV4-3	-	CASGNQGSGANVLTF	TGCGCCAGCGGAAACCAGGGTTCTGGGGCCAACGTCCTGACTTTC
TRBJ1-1	TRBD1	14	TRBV4-2	-	CASSLHRGRTEAFF	TGTGCCAGCAGCCTCCACAGGGGGCGGACTGAAGCTTTCTTT
TRBJ1-1	TRBD1	16	TRBV7-3	-	CASSSGQGRGDTEAFF	TGTGCCAGCAGCTCGGGACAGGGGAGAGGGGACACTGAAGCTTTCTTT
TRBJ1-6	-	15	TRBV5-1	-	CASSFGRNYNSPLHF	TGCGCCAGCAGCTTTGGCAGAAACTATAATTCACCCCTCCACTTT
TRBJ1-2	-	14	TRBV19	-	CASSRTALYDGYTF	TGTGCCAGTAGTCGGACAGCGCTCTATGACGGCTACACCTTC
TRBJ1-2	TRBD1	12	TRBV10-2	once	CASSEGGSGYTF	TGCGCCAGCAGTGAAGGGGGCTCGGGCTACACCTTC
TRBJ2-7	TRBD1	14	TRBV10-3	-	CAISAQGVPYEQYF	TGTGCCATCAGTGCACAGGGGGTCCCCTACGAGCAGTACTTC
TRBJ2-6	TRBD1	20	TRBV28	-	CASSFIGTGTGTSGANVLTF	TGTGCCAGCAGTTTTATCGGGACCGGGACAGGGACCTCTGGGGCCAACGTCCTGACTTTC
TRBJ1-6	-	16	TRBV5-6	few	CASSPYDRPYNSPLHF	TGTGCCAGCAGCCCATACGACAGGCCCTATAATTCACCCCTCCACTTT
TRBJ1-1	TRBD1	15	TRBV16	-	CASSQSLTGSMGAFF	TGTGCCAGCAGCCAATCTTTGACAGGGTCCATGGGAGCTTTCTTT
TRBJ1-1	-	16	TRBV4-3	-	CASSQEFNTGVAEAFF	TGCGCCAGCAGCCAAGAATTCAACACGGGAGTAGCTGAAGCTTTCTTT
TRBJ2-7	-	14	TRBV9	-	CASSVGSGRHEQYF	TGTGCCAGCAGCGTAGGTTCAGGGCGCCACGAGCAGTACTTC
TRBJ1-5	-	12	TRBV6-1	once	CASSENFGPQHF	TGTGCCAGCAGTGAGAATTTCGGGCCCCAGCATTTT
TRBJ1-5	-	16	TRBV28	-	CASSNAGAGWNQPQHF	TGTGCCAGCAGTAACGCAGGGGCAGGATGGAATCAGCCCCAGCATTTT
TRBJ1-1	TRBD1	16	TRBV2	-	CASSESGGGLNTEAFF	TGTGCCAGCAGTGAATCAGGGGGCGGTCTGAACACTGAAGCTTTCTTT
TRBJ2-7	-	14	TRBV4-1	-	CASSQDARGYEQYF	TGCGCCAGCAGCCAAGATGCCAGGGGCTACGAGCAGTACTTC
TRBJ1-5	-	12	TRBV19	-	CASTRGNQPQHF	TGTGCCAGTACTAGGGGGAATCAGCCCCAGCATTTT
TRBJ1-1	-	15	TRBV11-1	-	CASSSHGFQNTEAFF	TGTGCCAGCAGCTCCCACGGGTTTCAGAACACTGAAGCTTTCTTT
TRBJ2-2	-	15	TRBV2	-	CASSEVTANTGELFF	TGTGCCAGCAGTGAAGTGACAGCTAACACCGGGGAGCTGTTTTTT
TRBJ1-1	-	14	TRBV27	once	CASNPGTPRGEAFF	TGTGCCAGCAACCCCGGGACACCTAGGGGTGAAGCTTTCTTT
TRBJ1-1	-	15	TRBV9	-	CASSVGGTSDTEAFF	TGTGCCAGCAGCGTAGGAGGAACCTCAGACACTGAAGCTTTCTTT
TRBJ2-3	-	18	TRBV5-6	-	CASSLAYAQGGRTDTQYF	TGTGCCAGCAGCTTGGCCTACGCACAGGGGGGGCGCACAGATACGCAGTATTTT
TRBJ1-1	-	12	TRBV5-1	-	CASSLNSREAFF	TGCGCCAGCAGCTTGAACAGCCGGGAAGCTTTCTTT
TRBJ2-5	TRBD2	16	TRBV7-9	-	CASSLGTLANGETQYF	TGTGCCAGCAGCTTGGGTACACTAGCGAATGGAGAGACCCAGTACTTC
TRBJ2-7	TRBD2	15	TRBV19	few	CASSINLAGEDEQYF	TGTGCCAGTAGTATCAATCTAGCGGGGGAGGACGAGCAGTACTTC
TRBJ1-2	TRBD1	15	TRBV5-1	-	CASSPRQGPNYGYTF	TGCGCCAGCAGCCCTCGACAGGGCCCTAACTATGGCTACACCTTC
TRBJ1-2	-	14	TRBV9	-	CASSLQGAGHGYTF	TGTGCCAGCAGCTTACAGGGCGCGGGCCATGGCTACACCTTC
TRBJ2-7	-	12	TRBV27	-	CASSFGGYEQYF	TGTGCCAGCAGTTTCGGAGGGTACGAGCAGTACTTC
TRBJ2-7	-	13	TRBV9	few	CASSVAGKWEQYF	TGTGCCAGCAGCGTCGCAGGGAAATGGGAGCAGTACTTC
TRBJ1-1	-	15	TRBV6-5	few	CASSSTGNGNTEAFF	TGTGCCAGCAGTTCCACCGGGAACGGGAACACTGAAGCTTTCTTT
TRBJ1-1	-	16	TRBV29-1	few	CSVGRATRGRNTEAFF	TGCAGCGTTGGACGCGCTACCCGAGGGCGGAACACTGAAGCTTTCTTT
TRBJ2-6	TRBD2	17	TRBV5-4	-	CASSLGVAGTGANVLTF	TGTGCCAGCAGCTTGGGTGTAGCGGGGACTGGGGCCAACGTCCTGACTTTC
TRBJ2-1	TRBD1	15	TRBV18	-	CASSPGQGADNEQFF	TGTGCCAGCTCACCGGGACAGGGGGCTGATAATGAGCAGTTCTTC
TRBJ2-6	-	18	TRBV11-3	-	CASSPGWAGFSGANVLTF	TGTGCCAGCAGCCCAGGGTGGGCAGGGTTCTCTGGGGCCAACGTCCTGACTTTC
TRBJ1-4	TRBD1	15	TRBV11-2	-	CASSLERGPGEKLFF	TGTGCCAGCAGCTTAGAGAGGGGGCCGGGCGAAAAACTGTTTTTT
TRBJ1-3	-	15	TRBV6-1	-	CASSEIGGSGNTIYF	TGTGCCAGCAGTGAAATCGGGGGCTCTGGAAACACCATATATTTT
TRBJ1-1	-	14	TRBV27	-	CASSLGGQGTEAFF	TGTGCCAGCAGTTTGGGGGGTCAGGGCACTGAAGCTTTCTTT
TRBJ2-7	TRBD1	14	TRBV6-5	-	CASSYGTGQEEQYF	TGTGCCAGCAGTTATGGGACAGGGCAGGAAGAGCAGTACTTC
TRBJ1-4	-	17	TRBV18	-	CASSPTGSLREGEKLFF	TGTGCCAGCTCACCTACGGGCAGCCTTAGAGAGGGAGAAAAACTGTTTTTT
TRBJ2-7	-	16	TRBV19	-	CASSIITGTGSYEQYF	TGTGCCAGTAGTATTATCACCGGCACGGGCTCCTACGAGCAGTACTTC
TRBJ2-7	-	13	TRBV2	few	CASSAQGNYEQYF	TGTGCCAGCAGTGCCCAGGGAAACTACGAGCAGTACTTC
TRBJ2-2	TRBD2	17	TRBV19	few	CASSGTSGGANTGELFF	TGTGCCAGTAGTGGGACTAGCGGGGGCGCGAACACCGGGGAGCTGTTTTTT
TRBJ2-4	TRBD1	14	TRBV6-5	-	CASSWTGGKNIQYF	TGTGCCAGCAGTTGGACAGGGGGCAAAAACATTCAGTACTTC
TRBJ2-7	TRBD2	14	TRBV11-2	once	CASSSGTSGSLKYF	TGTGCCAGCAGCTCTGGGACTAGCGGGAGTCTGAAGTACTTC
TRBJ1-5	-	15	TRBV30	-	CAWSVKGDSNQPQHF	TGTGCCTGGAGTGTAAAGGGGGACAGCAATCAGCCCCAGCATTTT
TRBJ2-1	TRBD2	16	TRBV5-1	few	CASSLGDLGGYNEQFF	TGCGCCAGCAGCTTGGGGGACTTGGGGGGGTACAATGAGCAGTTCTTC
TRBJ1-1	-	16	TRBV5-1	-	CASSLSAIALNTEAFF	TGCGCCAGCAGCTTGTCGGCAATAGCCCTGAACACTGAAGCTTTCTTT
TRBJ2-7	TRBD2	16	TRBV7-9	-	CASSRSGGLETVQQYF	TGTGCCAGCAGCCGTAGCGGGGGGCTCGAGACGGTCCAGCAGTACTTC
TRBJ1-6	-	14	TRBV2	-	CASRTGTRHSPLHF	TGTGCCAGCAGGACCGGGACACGTCATTCACCCCTCCACTTT
TRBJ2-2	TRBD1	17	TRBV5-1	-	CASSLANRDRDTGELFF	TGCGCCAGCAGCTTGGCCAACCGGGACAGGGACACCGGGGAGCTGTTTTTT
TRBJ1-1	-	15	TRBV5-4	-	CASSLGGNTNTEAFF	TGTGCCAGCAGCTTGGGAGGGAACACAAACACTGAAGCTTTCTTT
TRBJ1-2	TRBD1	15	TRBV19	-	CASSSGQAKNYGYTF	TGTGCCAGTAGTTCCGGACAGGCTAAAAACTATGGCTACACCTTC
TRBJ2-1	-	14	TRBV6-5	-	CASRSRGSYNEQFF	TGTGCCAGCAGAAGCAGGGGTTCCTACAATGAGCAGTTCTTC
TRBJ1-2	-	14	TRBV9	once	CASSPGPGSYGYTF	TGTGCCAGCAGCCCAGGGCCAGGGTCCTATGGCTACACCTTC
TRBJ2-1	-	17	TRBV5-5	-	CASRLDSGQSSYNEQFF	TGTGCCAGCAGATTGGATTCCGGACAGAGCTCCTACAATGAGCAGTTCTTC
TRBJ2-2	TRBD2	17	TRBV19	-	CASSIDLGGVNTGELFF	TGTGCCAGTAGTATAGATCTCGGGGGGGTGAACACCGGGGAGCTGTTTTTT
TRBJ2-2	-	13	TRBV9	-	CASTEANTGELFF	TGTGCCAGCACTGAGGCGAACACCGGGGAGCTGTTTTTT